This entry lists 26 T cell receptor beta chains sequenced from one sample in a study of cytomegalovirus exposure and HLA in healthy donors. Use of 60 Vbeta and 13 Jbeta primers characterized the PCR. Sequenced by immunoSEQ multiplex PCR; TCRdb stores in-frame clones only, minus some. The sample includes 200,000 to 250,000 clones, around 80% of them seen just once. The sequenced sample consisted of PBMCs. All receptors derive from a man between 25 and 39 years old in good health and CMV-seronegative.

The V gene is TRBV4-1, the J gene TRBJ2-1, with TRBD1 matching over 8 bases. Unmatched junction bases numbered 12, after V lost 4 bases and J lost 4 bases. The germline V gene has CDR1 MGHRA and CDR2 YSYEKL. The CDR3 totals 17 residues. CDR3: CASSPNRAGGAYNEQFF. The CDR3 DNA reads TGCGCCAGCAGCCCTAATAGGGCAGGGGGCGCGTACAATGAGCAGTTCTTC.

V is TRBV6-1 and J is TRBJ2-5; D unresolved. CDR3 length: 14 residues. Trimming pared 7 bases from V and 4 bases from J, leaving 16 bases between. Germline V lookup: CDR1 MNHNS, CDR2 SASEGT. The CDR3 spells CASTPTGLLETQYF. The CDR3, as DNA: TGTGCCAGCACCCCGACGGGTTTACTAGAGACCCAGTACTTC.

CDR3 residues: CASSAGLGVTSYEQYF. CDR3 DNA sequence: TGTGCCAGCAGTGCGGGACTCGGGGTGACCTCCTACGAGCAGTACTTC. V usage is TRBV28 and J usage is TRBJ2-7; the D gene is possibly TRBD2 (6 bases). V was shortened by 5 bases and J by 0 bases, with 17 bases between the two germline ends. The germline V gene has CDR1 MDHEN and CDR2 SYDVKM. This CDR3 has 16 amino acids.

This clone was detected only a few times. For the CDR3, the DNA is TGTGCCAGCAGCTTAACGTCCCTAGGCACAGATACGCAGTATTTT. Protein product: CASSLTSLGTDTQYF. V usage is TRBV7-3 and J usage is TRBJ2-3; D ambiguous. V lost 0 bases and J 1 base, leaving 8 bases between the germline ends. From germline, CDR1 is SGHTA and CDR2 FQGTGA. The CDR3 runs to 15 residues.

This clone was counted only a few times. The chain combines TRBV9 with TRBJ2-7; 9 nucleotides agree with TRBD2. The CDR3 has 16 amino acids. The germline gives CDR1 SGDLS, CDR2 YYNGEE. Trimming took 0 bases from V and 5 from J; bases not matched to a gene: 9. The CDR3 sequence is CASSVATAGGLDEQYF. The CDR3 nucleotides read TGTGCCAGCAGCGTAGCTACGGCGGGGGGGCTCGACGAGCAGTACTTC.

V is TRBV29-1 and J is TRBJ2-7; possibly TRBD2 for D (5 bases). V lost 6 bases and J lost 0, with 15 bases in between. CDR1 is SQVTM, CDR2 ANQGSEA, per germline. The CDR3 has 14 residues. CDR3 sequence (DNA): TGCAGCGTCGGGGTCTCCCTATCCTCCTACGAGCAGTACTTC. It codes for CSVGVSLSSYEQYF.

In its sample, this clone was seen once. Here the CDR3 reads CASGPDSYGSNYGYTF. The CDR3 coding sequence is TGCGCCAGCGGGCCGGACAGTTACGGTTCAAACTATGGCTACACCTTC. The genes are TRBV4-1 and TRBJ1-2; D is possibly TRBD1 (6 bases). Germline loops: CDR1 MGHRA, CDR2 YSYEKL. This CDR3 is built from 16 residues. Deletions cut 8 bases from V and 2 bases from J, with 21 bases between.

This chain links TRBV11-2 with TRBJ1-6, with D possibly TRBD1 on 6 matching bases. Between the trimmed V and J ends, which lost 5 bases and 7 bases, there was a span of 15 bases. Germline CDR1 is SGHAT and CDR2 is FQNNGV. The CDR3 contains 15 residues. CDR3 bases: TGTGCCAGCAGCCTCGACAGGTGGGGCAATTCACCCCTCCACTTT. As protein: CASSLDRWGNSPLHF. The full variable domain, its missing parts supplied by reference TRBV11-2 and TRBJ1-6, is EAGVAQSPRYKIIEKRQSVAFWCNPISGHATLYWYQQILGQGPKLLIQFQNNGVVDDSQLPKDRFSAERLKGVDSTLKIQPAKLEDSAVYLCASSLDRWGNSPLHFGNGTRLTVT.

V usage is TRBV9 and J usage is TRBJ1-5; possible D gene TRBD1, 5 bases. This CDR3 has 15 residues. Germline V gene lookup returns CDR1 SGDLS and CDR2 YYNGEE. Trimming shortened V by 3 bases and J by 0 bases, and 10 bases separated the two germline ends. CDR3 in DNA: TGTGCCAGCAGCGCCGACAGCTATAGCAATCAGCCCCAGCATTTT. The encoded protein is CASSADSYSNQPQHF.

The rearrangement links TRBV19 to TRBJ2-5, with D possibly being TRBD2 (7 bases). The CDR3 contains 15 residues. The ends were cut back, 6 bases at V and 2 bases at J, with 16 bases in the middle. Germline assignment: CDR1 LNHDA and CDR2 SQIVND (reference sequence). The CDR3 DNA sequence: TGTGCCAGTAGAGAAGGGAGGGGGGCTCAAGAGACCCAGTACTTC. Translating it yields CASREGRGAQETQYF.

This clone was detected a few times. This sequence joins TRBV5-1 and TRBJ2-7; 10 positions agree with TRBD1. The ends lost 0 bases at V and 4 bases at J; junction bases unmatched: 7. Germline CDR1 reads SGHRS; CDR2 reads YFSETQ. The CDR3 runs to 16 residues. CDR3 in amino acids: CASSLEVGDRGYEQYF. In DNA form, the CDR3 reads TGCGCCAGCAGCTTGGAAGTTGGGGACAGGGGATACGAGCAGTACTTC.

This chain's CDR3 is CASSLAAGTGNSPLHF. The CDR3 nucleotides are TGCGCCAGCAGCTTGGCCGCCGGGACAGGCAACTCACCCCTCCACTTT. The chain combines TRBV5-1 with TRBJ1-6, with 8 bases lining up with TRBD1. J was trimmed by 10 bases and V by 0 bases; bases with no gene match: 9. Looked up from germline, CDR1 is SGHRS and CDR2 is YFSETQ. The CDR3 sequence is 16 residues long. Based on the CDR3 plus reference TRBV5-1 and TRBJ1-6, the full variable domain is KAGVTQTPRYLIKTRGQQVTLSCSPISGHRSVSWYQQTPGQGLQFLFEYFSETQRNKGNFPGRFSGRQFSNSRSEMNVSTLELGDSALYLCASSLAAGTGNSPLHFGNGTRLTVT.

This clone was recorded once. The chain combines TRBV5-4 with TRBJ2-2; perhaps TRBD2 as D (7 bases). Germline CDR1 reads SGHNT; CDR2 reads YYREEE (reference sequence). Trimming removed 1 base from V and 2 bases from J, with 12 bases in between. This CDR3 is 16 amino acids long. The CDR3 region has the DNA TGTGCCAGCAGCTTGAGAGGGGGGGGTAACACCGGGGAGCTGTTTTTT. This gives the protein CASSLRGGGNTGELFF.

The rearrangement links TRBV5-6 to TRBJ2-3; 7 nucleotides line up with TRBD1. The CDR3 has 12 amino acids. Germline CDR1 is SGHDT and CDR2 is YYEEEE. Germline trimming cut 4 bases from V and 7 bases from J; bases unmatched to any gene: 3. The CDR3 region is CASSGTDYTQYF. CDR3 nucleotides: TGTGCCAGCAGCGGGACAGACTATACGCAGTATTTT.

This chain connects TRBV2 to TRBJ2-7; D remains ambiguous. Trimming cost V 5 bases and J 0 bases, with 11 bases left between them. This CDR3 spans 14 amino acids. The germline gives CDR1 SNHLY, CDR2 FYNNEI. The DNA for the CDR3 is TGTGCCAGCAGTCCCCGAGGTCTCTCCTACGAGCAGTACTTC. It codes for CASSPRGLSYEQYF.

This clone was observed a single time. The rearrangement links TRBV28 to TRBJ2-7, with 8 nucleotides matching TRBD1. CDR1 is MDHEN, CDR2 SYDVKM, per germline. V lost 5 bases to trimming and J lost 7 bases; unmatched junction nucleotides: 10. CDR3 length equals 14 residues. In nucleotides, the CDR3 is TGTGCCAGCAGTGCTCGGACAGGGTTGGGGGAGCAGTACTTC. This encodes CASSARTGLGEQYF.

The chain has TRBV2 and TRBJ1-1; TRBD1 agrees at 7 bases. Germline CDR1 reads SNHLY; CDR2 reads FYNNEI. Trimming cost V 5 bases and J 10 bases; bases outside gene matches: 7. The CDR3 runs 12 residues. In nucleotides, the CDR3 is TGTGCCAGCAGTCGAAGGGGGCTTCCAGCTTTCTTT. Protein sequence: CASSRRGLPAFF. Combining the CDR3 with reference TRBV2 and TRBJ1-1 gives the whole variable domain EPEVTQTPSHQVTQMGQEVILRCVPISNHLYFYWYRQILGQKVEFLVSFYNNEISEKSEIFDDQFSVERPDGSNFTLKIRSTKLEDSAMYFCASSRRGLPAFFGQGTRLTVV.

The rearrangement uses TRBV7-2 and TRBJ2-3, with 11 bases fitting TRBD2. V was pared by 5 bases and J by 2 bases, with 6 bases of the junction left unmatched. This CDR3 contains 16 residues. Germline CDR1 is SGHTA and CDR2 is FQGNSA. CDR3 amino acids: CASSHRLAGYTDTQYF. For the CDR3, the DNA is TGTGCCAGCAGCCACCGACTAGCGGGGTACACAGATACGCAGTATTTT.

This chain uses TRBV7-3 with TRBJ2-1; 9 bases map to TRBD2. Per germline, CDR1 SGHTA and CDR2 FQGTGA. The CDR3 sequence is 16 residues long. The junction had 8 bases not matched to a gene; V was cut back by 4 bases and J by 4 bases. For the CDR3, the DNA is TGTGCCAGCAGCTCCACGAGCGGGGGGTTTTACAATGAGCAGTTCTTC. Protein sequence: CASSSTSGGFYNEQFF.

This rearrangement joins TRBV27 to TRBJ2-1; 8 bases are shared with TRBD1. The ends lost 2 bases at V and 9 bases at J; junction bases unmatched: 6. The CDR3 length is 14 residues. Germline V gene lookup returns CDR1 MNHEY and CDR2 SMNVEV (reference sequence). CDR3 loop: CASSLGQGGSEQFF. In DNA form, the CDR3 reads TGTGCCAGCAGTTTAGGACAGGGTGGGAGTGAGCAGTTCTTC.

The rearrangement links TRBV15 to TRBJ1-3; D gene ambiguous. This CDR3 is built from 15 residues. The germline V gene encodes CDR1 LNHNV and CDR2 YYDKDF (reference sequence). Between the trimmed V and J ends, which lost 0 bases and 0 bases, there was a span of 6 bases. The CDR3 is CATSRDGVSGNTIYF. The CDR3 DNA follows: TGTGCCACCAGCAGAGACGGGGTCTCTGGAAACACCATATATTTT.

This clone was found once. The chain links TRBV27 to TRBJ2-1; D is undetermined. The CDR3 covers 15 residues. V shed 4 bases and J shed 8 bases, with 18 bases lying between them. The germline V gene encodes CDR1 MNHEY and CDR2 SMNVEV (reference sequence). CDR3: CASSSEVANWDEQFF. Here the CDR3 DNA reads TGTGCCAGCAGTTCAGAGGTTGCTAATTGGGATGAGCAGTTCTTC.

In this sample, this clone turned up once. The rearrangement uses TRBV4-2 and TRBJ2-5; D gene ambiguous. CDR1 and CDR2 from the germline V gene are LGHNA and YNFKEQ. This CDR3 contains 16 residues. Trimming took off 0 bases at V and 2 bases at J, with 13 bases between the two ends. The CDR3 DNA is TGTGCCAGCAGCCAAGATACCGTCCAGGAACAAGAGACCCAGTACTTC. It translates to CASSQDTVQEQETQYF.

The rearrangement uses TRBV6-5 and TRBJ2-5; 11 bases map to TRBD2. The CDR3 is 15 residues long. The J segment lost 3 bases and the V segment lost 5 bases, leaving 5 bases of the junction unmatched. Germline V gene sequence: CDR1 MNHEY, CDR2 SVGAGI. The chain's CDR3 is CASSVLGLAEETQYF. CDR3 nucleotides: TGTGCCAGCAGTGTATTGGGACTAGCGGAAGAGACCCAGTACTTC.

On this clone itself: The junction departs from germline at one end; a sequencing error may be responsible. For the CDR3, the DNA is TGTGCCAGCAGCGTAGCGGACAGCTGGGCCAGCGTCCTGACTTTC. It encodes CASSVADSWASVLTF. The V call is TRBV9, the J call TRBJ2-6, with a possible D match to TRBD1 (6 bases). The CDR3 extends over 15 amino acids. CDR1 is SGDLS, CDR2 YYNGEE, per germline. The variable domain in full, with the rest retrieved from reference TRBV9 and TRBJ2-6, is DSGVTQTPKHLITATGQRVTLRCSPRSGDLSVYWYQQSLDQGLQFLIQYYNGEERAKGNILERFSAQQFPDLHSELNLSSLELGDSALYFCASSVADSWASVLTFGAGSRLTVL.

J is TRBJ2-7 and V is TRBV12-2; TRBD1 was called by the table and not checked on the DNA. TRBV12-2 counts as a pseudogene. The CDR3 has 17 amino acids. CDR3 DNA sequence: TGTGCAAGTCGCTTAGATTTAGGGGAAAGGGGCCCTTACGAGCAGTACTTC. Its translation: CASRLDLGERGPYEQYF.